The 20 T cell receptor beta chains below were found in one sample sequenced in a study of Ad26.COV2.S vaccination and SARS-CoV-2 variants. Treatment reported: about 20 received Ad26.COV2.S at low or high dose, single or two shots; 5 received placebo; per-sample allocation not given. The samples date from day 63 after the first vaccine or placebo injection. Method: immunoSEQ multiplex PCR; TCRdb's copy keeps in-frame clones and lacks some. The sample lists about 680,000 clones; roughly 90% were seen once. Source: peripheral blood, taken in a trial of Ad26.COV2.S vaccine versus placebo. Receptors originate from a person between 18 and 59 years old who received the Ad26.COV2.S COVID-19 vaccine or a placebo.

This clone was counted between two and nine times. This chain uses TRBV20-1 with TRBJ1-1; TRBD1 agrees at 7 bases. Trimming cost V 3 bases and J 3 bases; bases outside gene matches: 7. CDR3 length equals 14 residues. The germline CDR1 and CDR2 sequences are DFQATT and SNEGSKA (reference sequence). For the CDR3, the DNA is TGCAGTGCTAGTCCAGAGACAGGGCACACTGAAGCTTTCTTT. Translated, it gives CSASPETGHTEAFF.

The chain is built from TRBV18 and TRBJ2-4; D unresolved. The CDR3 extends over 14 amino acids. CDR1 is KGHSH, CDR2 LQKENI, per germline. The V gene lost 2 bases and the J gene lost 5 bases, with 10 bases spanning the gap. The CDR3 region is CASSPRVMENIQYF. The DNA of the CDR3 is TGTGCCAGCTCACCAAGAGTAATGGAAAACATTCAGTACTTC.

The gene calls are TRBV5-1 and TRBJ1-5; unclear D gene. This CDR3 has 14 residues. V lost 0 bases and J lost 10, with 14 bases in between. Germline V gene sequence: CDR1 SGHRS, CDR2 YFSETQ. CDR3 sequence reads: CASSLAQRKDPQHF. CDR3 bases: TGCGCCAGCAGCTTGGCACAGCGAAAGGACCCCCAGCATTTT. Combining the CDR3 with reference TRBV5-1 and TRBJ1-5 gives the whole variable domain KAGVTQTPRYLIKTRGQQVTLSCSPISGHRSVSWYQQTPGQGLQFLFEYFSETQRNKGNFPGRFSGRQFSNSRSEMNVSTLELGDSALYLCASSLAQRKDPQHFGDGTRLSIL.

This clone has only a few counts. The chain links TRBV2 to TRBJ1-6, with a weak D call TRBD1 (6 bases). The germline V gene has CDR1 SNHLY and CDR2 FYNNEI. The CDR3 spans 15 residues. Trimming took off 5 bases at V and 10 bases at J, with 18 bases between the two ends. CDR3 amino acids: CASSLRVVGGSPLHF. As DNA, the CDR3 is TGTGCCAGCAGTCTCAGGGTGGTAGGGGGATCACCCCTCCACTTT.

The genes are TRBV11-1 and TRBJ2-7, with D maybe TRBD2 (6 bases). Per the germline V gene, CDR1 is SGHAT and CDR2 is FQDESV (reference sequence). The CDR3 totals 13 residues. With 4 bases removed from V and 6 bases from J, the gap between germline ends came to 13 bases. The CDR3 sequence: CASSWGTGSEQYF. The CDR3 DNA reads TGTGCCAGCAGCTGGGGGACTGGAAGCGAGCAGTACTTC.

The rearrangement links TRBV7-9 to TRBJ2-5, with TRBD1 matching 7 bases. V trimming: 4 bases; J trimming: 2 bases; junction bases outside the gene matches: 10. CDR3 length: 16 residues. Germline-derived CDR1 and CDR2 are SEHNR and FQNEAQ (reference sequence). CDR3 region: CASSSGRDSVQETQYF. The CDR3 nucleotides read TGTGCCAGCAGCTCCGGACGGGACAGTGTACAAGAGACCCAGTACTTC.

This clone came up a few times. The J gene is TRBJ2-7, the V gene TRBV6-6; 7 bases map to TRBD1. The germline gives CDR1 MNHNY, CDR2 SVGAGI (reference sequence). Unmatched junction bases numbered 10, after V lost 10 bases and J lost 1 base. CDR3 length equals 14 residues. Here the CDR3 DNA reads TGTGCCACCTCGGGACAGTTGGTTTCCTACGAGCAGTACTTC. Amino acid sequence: CATSGQLVSYEQYF.

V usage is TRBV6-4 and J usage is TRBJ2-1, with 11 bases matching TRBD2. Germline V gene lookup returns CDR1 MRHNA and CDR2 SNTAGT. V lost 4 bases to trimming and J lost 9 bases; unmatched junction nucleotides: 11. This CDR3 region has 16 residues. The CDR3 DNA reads TGTGCCAGCAGTGTAGGTAGCGGGAGGGCCAGTGGTGAGCAGTTCTTC. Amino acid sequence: CASSVGSGRASGEQFF.

CDR3 DNA: TGTGCCAGCAGCCTCGAACAGGCCGGCTACACCTTC. Residues: CASSLEQAGYTF. The V gene is TRBV12-3 or TRBV12-4, the J gene TRBJ1-2; a weak D match, TRBD1 (5 bases). The CDR3 contains 12 residues. V gave up 6 bases and J gave up 8 bases, with 13 bases separating them.

The CDR3 DNA sequence: TGTGCCAGCAGCCTTCGCCCTATTGCCGGGGAGCTGTTTTTT. Amino acid sequence: CASSLRPIAGELFF. The rearrangement links TRBV9 to TRBJ2-2; D call uncertain. Germline assignment: CDR1 SGDLS and CDR2 YYNGEE. Trimming stripped 4 bases from V and 6 bases from J, with 13 bases between. The CDR3 consists of 14 residues.

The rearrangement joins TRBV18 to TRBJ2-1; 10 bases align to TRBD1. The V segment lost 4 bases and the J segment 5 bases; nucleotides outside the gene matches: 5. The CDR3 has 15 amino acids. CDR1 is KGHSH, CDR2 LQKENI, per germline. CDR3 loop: CASSLGTGVNNEQFF. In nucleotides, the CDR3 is TGTGCCAGCTCACTCGGGACAGGGGTTAACAATGAGCAGTTCTTC.

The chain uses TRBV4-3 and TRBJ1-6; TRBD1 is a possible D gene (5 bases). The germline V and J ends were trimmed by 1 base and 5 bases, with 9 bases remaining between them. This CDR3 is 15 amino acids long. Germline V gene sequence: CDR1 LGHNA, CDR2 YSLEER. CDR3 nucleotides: TGCGCCAGCAGCCAAGGGGGGACTAATAATTCACCCCTCCACTTT. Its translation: CASSQGGTNNSPLHF.

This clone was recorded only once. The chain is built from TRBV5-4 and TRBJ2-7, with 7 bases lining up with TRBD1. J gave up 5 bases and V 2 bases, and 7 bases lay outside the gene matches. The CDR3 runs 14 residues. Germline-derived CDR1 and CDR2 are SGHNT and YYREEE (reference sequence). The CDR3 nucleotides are TGTGCCAGCAGCTTAGGGCAGGGGGTGGACGAGCAGTACTTC. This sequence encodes CASSLGQGVDEQYF.

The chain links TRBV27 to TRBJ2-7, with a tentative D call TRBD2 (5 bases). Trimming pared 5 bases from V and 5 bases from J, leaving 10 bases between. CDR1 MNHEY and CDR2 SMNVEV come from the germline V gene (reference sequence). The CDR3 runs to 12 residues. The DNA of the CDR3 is TGTGCCAGCAGTCCCCCCGGGAACGAGCAGTACTTC. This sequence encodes CASSPPGNEQYF.

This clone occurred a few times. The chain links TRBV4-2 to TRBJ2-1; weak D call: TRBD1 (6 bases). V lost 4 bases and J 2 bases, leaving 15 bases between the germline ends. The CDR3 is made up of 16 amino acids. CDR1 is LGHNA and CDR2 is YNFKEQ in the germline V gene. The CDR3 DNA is TGTGCCAGCAGCCCGGCCCCAGGGGCCCCCTACAATGAGCAGTTCTTC. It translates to CASSPAPGAPYNEQFF.

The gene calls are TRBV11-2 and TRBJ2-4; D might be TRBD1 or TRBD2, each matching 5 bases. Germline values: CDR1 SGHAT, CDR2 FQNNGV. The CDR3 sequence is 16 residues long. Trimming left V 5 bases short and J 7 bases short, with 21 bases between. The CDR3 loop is CASSPGPQPWLNIQYF. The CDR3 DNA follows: TGTGCCAGCAGCCCGGGACCCCAGCCGTGGTTGAACATTCAGTACTTC.

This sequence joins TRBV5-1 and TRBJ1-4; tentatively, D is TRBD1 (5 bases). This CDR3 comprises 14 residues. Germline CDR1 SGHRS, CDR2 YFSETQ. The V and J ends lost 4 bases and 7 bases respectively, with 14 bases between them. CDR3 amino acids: CASSQGPGSEKLFF. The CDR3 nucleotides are TGCGCCAGCAGCCAGGGCCCGGGCAGTGAAAAACTGTTTTTT.

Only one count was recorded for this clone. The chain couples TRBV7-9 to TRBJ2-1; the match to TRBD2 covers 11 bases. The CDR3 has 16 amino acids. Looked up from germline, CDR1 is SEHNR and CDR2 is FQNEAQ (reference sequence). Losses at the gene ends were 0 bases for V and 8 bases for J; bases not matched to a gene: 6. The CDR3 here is CASSLALSGGADEQFF. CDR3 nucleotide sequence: TGTGCCAGCAGCTTAGCGCTTAGCGGGGGGGCTGATGAGCAGTTCTTC.

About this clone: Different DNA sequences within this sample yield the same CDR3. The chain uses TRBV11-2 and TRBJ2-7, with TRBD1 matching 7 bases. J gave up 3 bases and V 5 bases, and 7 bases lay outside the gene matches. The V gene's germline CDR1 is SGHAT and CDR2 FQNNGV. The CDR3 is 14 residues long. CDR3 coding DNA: TGTGCCAGCAGCCCACCGGGACAGAGCTACGAGCAGTACTTC. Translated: CASSPPGQSYEQYF.

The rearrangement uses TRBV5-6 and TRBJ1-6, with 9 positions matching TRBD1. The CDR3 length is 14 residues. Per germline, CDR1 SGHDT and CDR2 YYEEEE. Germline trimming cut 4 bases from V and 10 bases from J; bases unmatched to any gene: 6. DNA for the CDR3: TGTGCCAGCAGCCGCGGGGACAGGGCCTCACCCCTCCACTTT. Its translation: CASSRGDRASPLHF.